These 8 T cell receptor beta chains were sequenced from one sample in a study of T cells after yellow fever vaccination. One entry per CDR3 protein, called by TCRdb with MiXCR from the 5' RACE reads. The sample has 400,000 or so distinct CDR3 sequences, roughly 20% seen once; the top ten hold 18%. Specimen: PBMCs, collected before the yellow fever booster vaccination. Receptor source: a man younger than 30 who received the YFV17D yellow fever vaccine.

In DNA, the CDR3 is TGTGCCAGCAGCTTAGTTTTGGGGGGGCGCGGATACGAGCAGTACTTC. It encodes CASSLVLGGRGYEQYF. The chain links TRBV7-9 to TRBJ2-7; TRBD2 is a possible D gene (7 bases). The CDR3 is 16 amino acids. Germline CDR1 and CDR2: SEHNR and FQNEAQ (reference sequence). V was cut by 1 base and J by 4 bases, with 17 bases left in between.

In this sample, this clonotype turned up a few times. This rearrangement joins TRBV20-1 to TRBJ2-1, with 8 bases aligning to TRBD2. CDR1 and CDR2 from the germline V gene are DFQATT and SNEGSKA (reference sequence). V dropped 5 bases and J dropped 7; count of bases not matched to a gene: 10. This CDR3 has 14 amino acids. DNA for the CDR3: TGCAGTGCTCCGGGACTAGATCCATGGAATGAGCAGTTCTTC. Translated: CSAPGLDPWNEQFF.

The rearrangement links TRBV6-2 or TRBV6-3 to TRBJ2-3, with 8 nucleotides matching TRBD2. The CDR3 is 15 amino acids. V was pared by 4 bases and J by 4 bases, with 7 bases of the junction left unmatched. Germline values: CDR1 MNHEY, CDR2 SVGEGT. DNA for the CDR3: TGTGCCAGCAGTTGGGCGGGGGGCCAGGCAGATACGCAGTATTTT. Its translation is CASSWAGGQADTQYF.

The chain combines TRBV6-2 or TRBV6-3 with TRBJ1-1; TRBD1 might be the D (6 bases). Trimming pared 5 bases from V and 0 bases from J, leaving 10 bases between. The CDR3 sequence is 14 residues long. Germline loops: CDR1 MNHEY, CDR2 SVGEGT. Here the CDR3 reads CASSVDRLNTEAFF. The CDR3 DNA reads TGTGCCAGCAGTGTGGACAGATTGAACACTGAAGCTTTCTTT.

The CDR3 sequence: CSAREGFYEQYV. CDR3 coding DNA: TGCAGTGCTAGAGAAGGTTTCTACGAGCAGTACGTC. The V gene is TRBV20-1, the J gene TRBJ2-7; no clear D. Germline V gene sequence: CDR1 DFQATT, CDR2 SNEGSKA (reference sequence). The CDR3 contains 12 residues. The V end lost 0 bases, the J end lost 3 bases, and 6 bases lay between the germline ends.

The CDR3 coding sequence is TGCGCCAGCAGCCCGGAGGGGACAGGGAATACTGAAGCTTTCTTT. Amino acids: CASSPEGTGNTEAFF. The V gene is TRBV5-1, the J gene TRBJ1-1, with TRBD1 matching 9 bases. With V trimmed by 4 bases and J by 5 bases, 9 bases remained unmatched. The CDR3 has 15 amino acids. The V gene's germline CDR1 is SGHRS and CDR2 YFSETQ.

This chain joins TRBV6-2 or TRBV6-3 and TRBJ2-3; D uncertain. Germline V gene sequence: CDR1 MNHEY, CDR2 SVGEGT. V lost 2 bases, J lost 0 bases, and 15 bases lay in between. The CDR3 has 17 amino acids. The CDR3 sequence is CASSYIVVQSSTDTQYF. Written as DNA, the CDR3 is TGTGCCAGCAGTTACATCGTCGTCCAATCTAGCACAGATACGCAGTATTTT.

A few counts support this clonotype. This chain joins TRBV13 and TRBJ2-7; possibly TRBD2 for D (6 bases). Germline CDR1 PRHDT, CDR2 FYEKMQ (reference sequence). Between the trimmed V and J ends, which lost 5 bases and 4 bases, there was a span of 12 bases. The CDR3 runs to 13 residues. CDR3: CASSAYRGYEQYV. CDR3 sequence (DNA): TGTGCCAGCAGCGCGTATCGGGGGTACGAGCAGTACGTC.